One and the same sample provided the 5 T cell receptor beta chains below, sequenced in a study of shared clonotypes between healthy human individuals (dated by TCRdb to between 2020 and 2021). The library came from the immunoSEQ multiplex PCR assay. The immuneACCESS repertoire file appears here via TCRdb, limited to in-frame rearrangements. These files lack a portion of the clones; in checked studies, under half of the deficit traces to unresolved V genes, and the cause of the others is not known. The sample table lists a few million clones, around nine tenths of them with a count of one. The ten most abundant clones make up over 0.12% of the sample. Material for sequencing was naive CD4+ T cells sorted from blood. The cell subset or site tag for this specimen amounts to: CD45RA+ positively selected. These receptors were obtained from a man aged 18 to 30 in good health.

The CDR3 DNA sequence: TGTGCCAGCAGTCCCACCACCGACAGCACTGAAGCTTTCTTT. Residues: CASSPTTDSTEAFF. The chain uses TRBV6-5 and TRBJ1-1, with a tentative D call TRBD1 (5 bases). V was pared by 5 bases and J by 4 bases, with 14 bases between. The V gene's germline CDR1 is MNHEY and CDR2 SVGAGI. This CDR3 contains 14 residues.

V usage is TRBV5-1 and J usage is TRBJ1-5; no firm D call. Germline assignment: CDR1 SGHRS and CDR2 YFSETQ. Trimming stripped 0 bases from V and 0 bases from J, with 10 bases between. This CDR3 has 16 residues. In DNA, the CDR3 is TGCGCCAGCAGCTTGGGCGGAGAGCATAGCAATCAGCCCCAGCATTTT. This sequence encodes CASSLGGEHSNQPQHF.

V and J are TRBV9 and TRBJ1-3, with 8 bases that match TRBD1. After removal of 0 bases from V and 4 bases from J, the junction contained 6 bases not matched to a gene. The germline V gene encodes CDR1 SGDLS and CDR2 YYNGEE. The CDR3 has 16 amino acids. The CDR3 loop is CASSVGDRIGGNTIYF. CDR3 DNA: TGTGCCAGCAGCGTAGGGGACAGGATTGGGGGAAACACCATATATTTT.

The chain links TRBV10-2 to TRBJ2-1; D is tentatively TRBD1 or TRBD2 (5 bases each). V lost 7 bases, J lost 2 bases, and 18 bases lay in between. The CDR3 is 16 amino acids. Germline V lookup: CDR1 WSHSY, CDR2 SAAADI. The CDR3 region is CASNTRDPETYNEQFF. In nucleotides, the CDR3 is TGCGCCAGCAACACACGGGACCCGGAGACCTACAATGAGCAGTTCTTC.

Comments on this clone: Other DNA sequences within the sample encode an identical CDR3. This chain joins TRBV5-6 and TRBJ2-3; the D gene is possibly TRBD1 (6 bases). The CDR3 totals 15 residues. CDR1 and CDR2 from the germline V gene are SGHDT and YYEEEE. Trimming pared 2 bases from V and 0 bases from J, leaving 10 bases between. As DNA, the CDR3 is TGTGCCAGCAGCTTAGGTCAGGGGAGCACAGATACGCAGTATTTT. Translating gives CASSLGQGSTDTQYF.